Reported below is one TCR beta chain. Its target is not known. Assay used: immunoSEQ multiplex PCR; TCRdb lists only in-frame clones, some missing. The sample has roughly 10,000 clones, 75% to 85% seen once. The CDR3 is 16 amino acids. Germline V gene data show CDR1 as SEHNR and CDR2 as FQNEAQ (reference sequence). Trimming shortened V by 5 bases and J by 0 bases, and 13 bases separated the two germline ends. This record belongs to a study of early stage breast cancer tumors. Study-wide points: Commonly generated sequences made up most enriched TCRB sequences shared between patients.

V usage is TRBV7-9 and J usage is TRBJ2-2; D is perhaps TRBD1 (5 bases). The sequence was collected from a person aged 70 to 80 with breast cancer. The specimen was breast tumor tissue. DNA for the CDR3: TGTGCCAGCAGCCAGCCGGACACCTCGAACACCGGGGAGCTGTTTTTT. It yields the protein CASSQPDTSNTGELFF.